The 21 T cell receptor beta chains reported below all come from one sample, sequenced in a study of vaccination and CD4 T cells after COVID-19. Documented treatment: roughly nine-day PBMC culture with coronavirus spike peptide pools or control peptides (ViraFEST assay). No antigen is known for these receptors. Sequencing of the DNA from cultured CD4+ T cells was carried out with the Oncomine TCR Beta short-read assay. TCRdb re-derived calls from the PCR reads in MiXCR, one entry per CDR3 protein. The sample contains about 15,000 distinct CDR3 sequences, around a fifth of which appear only once. The source was CD4+ T cells from blood, cultured in vitro, collected before SARS-CoV-2 vaccination. All receptors come from a human donor who received a COVID-19 vaccine.

The V gene is TRBV5-4, the J gene TRBJ1-1; D remains unclear. Per germline, CDR1 SGHNT and CDR2 YYREEE (reference sequence). V lost 0 bases and J lost 0, with 12 bases in between. The CDR3 is 16 residues long. CDR3 sequence (DNA): TGTGCCAGCAGCTTGGGACACTTCGTCATGAACACTGAAGCTTTCTTT. Its protein is CASSLGHFVMNTEAFF.

The V gene is TRBV19, the J gene TRBJ1-5, with D tentatively TRBD1 (6 bases). The CDR3 is 15 residues long. The V gene lost 6 bases and the J gene lost 7 bases, with 19 bases spanning the gap. CDR1 is LNHDA and CDR2 is SQIVND in the germline V gene (reference sequence). CDR3 in DNA: TGTGCCAGTAGGGAGAGACAGGTGTATATGCAGCCCCAGCATTTT. The encoded protein is CASRERQVYMQPQHF.

This clonotype came up once. The rearrangement links TRBV2 to TRBJ2-5, with 13 bases that match TRBD2. The V gene end was trimmed by 4 bases and the J gene end by 1 base; junction bases not matched to a gene: 0. Germline V gene data show CDR1 as SNHLY and CDR2 as FYNNEI. This CDR3 has 15 amino acids. In nucleotides, the CDR3 is TGTGCCAGCAGTGGGACTAGCGGGAGCCAAGAGACCCAGTACTTC. Amino acids: CASSGTSGSQETQYF. Looking up the rest from reference TRBV2 and TRBJ2-5 gives the full variable domain: EPEVTQTPSHQVTQMGQEVILRCVPISNHLYFYWYRQILGQKVEFLVSFYNNEISEKSEIFDDQFSVERPDGSNFTLKIRSTKLEDSAMYFCASSGTSGSQETQYFGPGTRLLVL.

In its sample, this clonotype was seen a few times. This chain connects TRBV27 to TRBJ2-2; D gene uncertain. The CDR3 is 13 residues long. The V gene's germline CDR1 is MNHEY and CDR2 SMNVEV (reference sequence). V was pared by 8 bases and J by 7 bases, with 14 bases between. Here the CDR3 DNA reads TGTGCCAGCCCCCAACGGCATATCGGGGAGCTGTTTTTT. This gives the protein CASPQRHIGELFF.

The chain carries TRBV5-4 and TRBJ2-7, with TRBD2 matching 11 bases. CDR1 SGHNT and CDR2 YYREEE come from the germline V gene (reference sequence). The trim removed 4 bases at V and 2 bases at J, leaving 5 bases unmatched. The CDR3 sequence is 15 residues long. CDR3 nucleotides: TGTGCCAGCAGCCGCCCGGGACTAGCGGCCTACGAGCAGTACTTC. This encodes CASSRPGLAAYEQYF.

The chain joins TRBV6-1 to TRBJ1-5; D gene ambiguous. Trimming left V 7 bases short and J 2 bases short, with 9 bases between. CDR3 size: 13 residues. Germline CDR1 is MNHNS and CDR2 is SASEGT. CDR3 DNA: TGTGCCAGCACGACATTCCGCAATCAGCCCCAGCATTTT. As protein: CASTTFRNQPQHF.

Worth noting for this clonotype: A junction boundary mismatches the germline segment, possibly from a read error. The chain has TRBV6-1 and TRBJ1-2; maybe TRBD1 (5 bases). CDR3 size: 12 residues. The germline CDR1 and CDR2 sequences are MNHNS and SASEGT. CDR3 DNA sequence: TGTGCCAGCGGTGAAAGGGGTAGTGGCTACACCTTC. It specifies CASGERGSGYTF.

The chain carries TRBV10-1 and TRBJ2-3; TRBD1 matches 11 bases. This CDR3 is built from 13 residues. Germline trimming cut 11 bases from V and 3 bases from J; bases unmatched to any gene: 4. Germline V lookup: CDR1 WNHNN, CDR2 SYGVQD (reference sequence). The CDR3 DNA reads TGCGCCTCCCGGGACAGGGGGACAGATACGCAGTATTTT. Its protein is CASRDRGTDTQYF.

A few counts support this clonotype. This chain connects TRBV12-3 or TRBV12-4 to TRBJ2-3; TRBD2 aligns across 11 bases. The CDR3 runs 17 residues. Trimming removed 1 base from V and 2 bases from J; junction bases left unmatched: 5. The CDR3 sequence: CASSLGLAGTLTDTQYF. The CDR3 nucleotides read TGTGCCAGCAGTTTAGGACTAGCGGGGACCCTCACAGATACGCAGTATTTT.

This clonotype has only a few counts. The rearrangement uses TRBV20-1 and TRBJ2-5, with 7 bases lining up with TRBD1. The germline gives CDR1 DFQATT, CDR2 SNEGSKA (reference sequence). The CDR3 is made up of 17 amino acids. The ends lost 0 bases at V and 5 bases at J; junction bases unmatched: 15. For the CDR3, the DNA is TGCAGTGCTAGAGATCCGCCGTCAACAGGGGTGGGGGAGACCCAGTACTTC. Protein: CSARDPPSTGVGETQYF.

This sequence joins TRBV10-1 and TRBJ2-5; TRBD2 matches 10 bases. V lost 0 bases and J lost 2; bases outside the gene matches: 3. The germline CDR1 and CDR2 sequences are WNHNN and SYGVQD (reference sequence). CDR3 length equals 16 residues. The CDR3 protein is CASSESFSGGQETQYF. CDR3 sequence (DNA): TGCGCCAGCAGTGAGTCCTTTAGCGGGGGGCAAGAGACCCAGTACTTC.

This clonotype has just one count. Given a much more abundant clone one base away, this may be a read error. V and J are TRBV7-2 and TRBJ1-2; weak D call: TRBD1 (6 bases). The CDR3 is 16 residues long. Trimming left V 5 bases short and J 2 bases short, with 18 bases between. CDR1 SGHTA and CDR2 FQGNSA come from the germline V gene. CDR3 coding DNA: TGTGCCAGCAGCGTAGGGGGTGGCAGGGCGAACTATGGCTACACCTTC. Translating it yields CASSVGGGRANYGYTF.

This CDR3 is CASSLGGASGGNTIYF. CDR3 sequence (DNA): TGTGCCAGCAGCTTGGGGGGCGCTTCTGGTGGAAACACCATATATTTT. V and J are TRBV7-2 and TRBJ1-3; D perhaps matches TRBD1 (6 bases). The CDR3 sequence is 16 residues long. CDR1 and CDR2 from the germline V gene are SGHTA and FQGNSA. V was clipped by 3 bases and J by 3 bases, with 15 bases between them. Full variable domain (rest looked up from reference TRBV7-2 and TRBJ1-3): GAGVSQSPSNKVTEKGKDVELRCDPISGHTALYWYRQSLGQGLEFLIYFQGNSAPDKSGLPSDRFSAERTGGSVSTLTIQRTQQEDSAVYLCASSLGGASGGNTIYFGEGSWLTVV.

This clonotype is deemed medium-sized (0.01 to 0.1%). The CDR3 loop is CAWSVQQGVKTQYF. CDR3 bases: TGTGCCTGGAGTGTACAACAGGGTGTAAAGACCCAGTACTTC. V and J are TRBV30 and TRBJ2-5; D is possibly TRBD1 (6 bases). The CDR3 spans 14 residues. The germline V and J ends were trimmed by 0 bases and 6 bases, with 14 bases remaining between them. CDR1 and CDR2 from the germline V gene are GTSNPN and SVGIG (reference sequence).

The V gene is TRBV19, the J gene TRBJ1-2; D is undetermined. Germline CDR1 LNHDA, CDR2 SQIVND (reference sequence). The CDR3 totals 11 residues. Deletions cut 7 bases from V and 4 bases from J, with 7 bases between. This CDR3 reads CASTLGYGYTF. The CDR3 DNA reads TGTGCCAGTACCTTAGGCTATGGCTACACCTTC. Supplemented by reference TRBV19 and TRBJ1-2, the full variable domain reads DGGITQSPKYLFRKEGQNVTLSCEQNLNHDAMYWYRQDPGQGLRLIYYSQIVNDFQKGDIAEGYSVSREKKESFPLTVTSAQKNPTAFYLCASTLGYGYTFGSGTRLTVV.

The chain couples TRBV19 to TRBJ1-1, with D possibly TRBD1 on 5 matching bases. V was cut by 3 bases and J by 1 base, with 9 bases left in between. The CDR3 sequence is 14 residues long. Germline V gives CDR1 LNHDA, CDR2 SQIVND (reference sequence). The CDR3 nucleotides read TGTGCCAGTAGTATCTTCCAGGGGAACACTGAAGCTTTCTTT. Protein product: CASSIFQGNTEAFF. Full variable domain (missing parts from reference TRBV19 and TRBJ1-1): DGGITQSPKYLFRKEGQNVTLSCEQNLNHDAMYWYRQDPGQGLRLIYYSQIVNDFQKGDIAEGYSVSREKKESFPLTVTSAQKNPTAFYLCASSIFQGNTEAFFGQGTRLTVV.

This clonotype has only a few counts. V and J are TRBV25-1 and TRBJ1-1, with D perhaps TRBD1 (5 bases). CDR3 length: 14 amino acids. Germline CDR1 MGHDK, CDR2 SYGVNS. V dropped 1 base and J dropped 7 bases, with 13 bases sitting between them. CDR3 in DNA: TGTGCCAGCAGTGAATGGGGCACCGGGCATGAAGCTTTCTTT. Translated: CASSEWGTGHEAFF.

V gene TRBV6-1 combines with J gene TRBJ2-1; TRBD2 matches 8 bases. Germline CDR1 MNHNS, CDR2 SASEGT. This CDR3 comprises 15 residues. V trimming: 5 bases; J trimming: 9 bases; junction bases outside the gene matches: 12. DNA for the CDR3: TGTGCCAGCAGTCGCCCGGGACTAGGATTCGGTGAGCAGTTCTTC. Its translation: CASSRPGLGFGEQFF.

The CDR3, as DNA: TGTGCCTGGAGTGTAAGGTCCCTCCAAGAGACCCAGTACTTC. Translating it yields CAWSVRSLQETQYF. The V gene is TRBV30, the J gene TRBJ2-5; no clear D. The V gene's germline CDR1 is GTSNPN and CDR2 SVGIG (reference sequence). The ends were cut back, 0 bases at V and 1 base at J, with 9 bases in the middle. The CDR3 is made up of 14 amino acids.

This clonotype was counted a few times. The genes are TRBV23-1 and TRBJ2-7, with TRBD2 matching 7 bases. TRBV23-1 counts as an open reading frame of uncertain function. CDR3 length equals 16 residues. The ends lost 4 bases at V and 7 bases at J; junction bases unmatched: 16. CDR3 in DNA: TGCGCCAGCAGTCTCCAACTAGCGACAGCGGGCAGGGAGCAGTACTTC. This translates into CASSLQLATAGREQYF.

V and J are TRBV19 and TRBJ1-2; no firm D call. Germline V CDR1 and CDR2: LNHDA, SQIVND (reference sequence). CDR3 length: 12 amino acids. Trimming cost V 4 bases and J 5 bases, with 8 bases left between them. The CDR3 DNA is TGTGCCAGTAGTAGGGGTCGTTATGGCTACACCTTC. Protein sequence: CASSRGRYGYTF.